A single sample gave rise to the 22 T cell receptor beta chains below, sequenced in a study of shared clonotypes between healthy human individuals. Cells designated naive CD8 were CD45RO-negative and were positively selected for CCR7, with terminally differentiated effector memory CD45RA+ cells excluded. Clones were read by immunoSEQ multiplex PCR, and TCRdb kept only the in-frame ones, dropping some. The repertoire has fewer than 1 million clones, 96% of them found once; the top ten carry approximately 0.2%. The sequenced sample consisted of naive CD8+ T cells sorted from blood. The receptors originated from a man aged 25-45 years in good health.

The CDR3 loop is CATHPGPTAEAFF. CDR3 nucleotides: TGTGCCACCCACCCAGGACCGACGGCTGAAGCTTTCTTT. The chain employs TRBV6-6 and TRBJ1-1; D unclear. In germline, CDR1 is MNHNY, CDR2 SVGAGI (reference sequence). Trimming stripped 10 bases from V and 6 bases from J, with 18 bases between. CDR3 length: 13 amino acids.

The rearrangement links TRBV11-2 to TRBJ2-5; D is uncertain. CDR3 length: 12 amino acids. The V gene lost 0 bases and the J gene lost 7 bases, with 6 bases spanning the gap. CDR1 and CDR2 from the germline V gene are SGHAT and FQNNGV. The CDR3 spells CASSLDPSTQYF. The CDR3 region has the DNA TGTGCCAGCAGCTTAGATCCTTCGACCCAGTACTTC. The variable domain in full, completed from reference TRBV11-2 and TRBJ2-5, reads EAGVAQSPRYKIIEKRQSVAFWCNPISGHATLYWYQQILGQGPKLLIQFQNNGVVDDSQLPKDRFSAERLKGVDSTLKIQPAKLEDSAVYLCASSLDPSTQYFGPGTRLLVL.

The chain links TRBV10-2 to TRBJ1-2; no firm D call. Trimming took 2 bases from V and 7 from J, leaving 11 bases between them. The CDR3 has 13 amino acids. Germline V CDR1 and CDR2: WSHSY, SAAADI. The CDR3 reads CASSEPPAGGYTF. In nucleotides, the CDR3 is TGCGCCAGCAGTGAGCCCCCAGCGGGTGGCTACACCTTC.

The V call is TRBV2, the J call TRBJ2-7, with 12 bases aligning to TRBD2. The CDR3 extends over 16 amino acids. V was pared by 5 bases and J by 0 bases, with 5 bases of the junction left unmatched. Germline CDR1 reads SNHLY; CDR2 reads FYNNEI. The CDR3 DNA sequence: TGTGCCAGCAGTCGTCGACTAGCGGGAGACTCCTACGAGCAGTACTTC. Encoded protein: CASSRRLAGDSYEQYF.

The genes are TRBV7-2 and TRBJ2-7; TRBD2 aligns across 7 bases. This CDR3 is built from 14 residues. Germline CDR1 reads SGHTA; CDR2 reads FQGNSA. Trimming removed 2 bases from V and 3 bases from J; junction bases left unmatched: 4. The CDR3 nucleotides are TGTGCCAGCAGCTTATCTAGCGGAAACTACGAGCAGTACTTC. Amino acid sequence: CASSLSSGNYEQYF. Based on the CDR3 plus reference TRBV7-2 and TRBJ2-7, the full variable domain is GAGVSQSPSNKVTEKGKDVELRCDPISGHTALYWYRQSLGQGLEFLIYFQGNSAPDKSGLPSDRFSAERTGGSVSTLTIQRTQQEDSAVYLCASSLSSGNYEQYFGPGTRLTVT.

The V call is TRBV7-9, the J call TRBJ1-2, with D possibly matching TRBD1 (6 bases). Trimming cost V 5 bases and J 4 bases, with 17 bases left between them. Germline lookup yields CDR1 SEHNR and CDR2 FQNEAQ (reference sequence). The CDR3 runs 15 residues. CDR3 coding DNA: TGTGCCAGCAGCCCAATTATGACAGGATTCTATGGCTACACCTTC. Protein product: CASSPIMTGFYGYTF. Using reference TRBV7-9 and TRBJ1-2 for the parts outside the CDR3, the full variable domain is DTGVSQNPRHKITKRGQNVTFRCDPISEHNRLYWYRQTLGQGPEFLTYFQNEAQLEKSRLLSDRFSAERPKGSFSTLEIQRTEQGDSAMYLCASSPIMTGFYGYTFGSGTRLTVV.

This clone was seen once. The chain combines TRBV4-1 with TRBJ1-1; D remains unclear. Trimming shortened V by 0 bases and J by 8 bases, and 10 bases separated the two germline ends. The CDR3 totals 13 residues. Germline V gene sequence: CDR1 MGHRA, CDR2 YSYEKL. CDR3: CASSQESGREAFF. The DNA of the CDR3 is TGCGCCAGCAGCCAAGAAAGCGGCAGGGAAGCTTTCTTT.

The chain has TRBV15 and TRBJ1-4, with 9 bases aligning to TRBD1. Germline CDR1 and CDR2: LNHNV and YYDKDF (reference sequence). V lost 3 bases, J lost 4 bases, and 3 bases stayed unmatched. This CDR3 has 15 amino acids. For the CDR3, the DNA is TGTGCCACCAGCAGTCTGGACAGGGGTAATGAAAAACTGTTTTTT. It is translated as CATSSLDRGNEKLFF. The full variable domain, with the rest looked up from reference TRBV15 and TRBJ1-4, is DAMVIQNPRYQVTQFGKPVTLSCSQTLNHNVMYWYQQKSSQAPKLLFHYYDKDFNNEADTPDNFQSRRPNTSFCFLDIRSPGLGDTAMYLCATSSLDRGNEKLFFGSGTQLSVL.

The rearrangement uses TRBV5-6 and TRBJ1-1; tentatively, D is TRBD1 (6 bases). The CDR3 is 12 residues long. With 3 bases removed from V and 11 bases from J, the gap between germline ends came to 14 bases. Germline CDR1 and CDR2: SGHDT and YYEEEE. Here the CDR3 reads CASSSTGPQAFF. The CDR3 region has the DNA TGTGCCAGCAGCTCCACAGGGCCCCAGGCTTTCTTT.

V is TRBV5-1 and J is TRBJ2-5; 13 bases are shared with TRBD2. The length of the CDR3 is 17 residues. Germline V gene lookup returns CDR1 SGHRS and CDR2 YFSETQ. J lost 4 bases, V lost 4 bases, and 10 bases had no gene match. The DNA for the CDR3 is TGCGCCAGCAGCCCGACTGGACTAGCGGGAGATAGAGAGACCCAGTACTTC. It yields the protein CASSPTGLAGDRETQYF.

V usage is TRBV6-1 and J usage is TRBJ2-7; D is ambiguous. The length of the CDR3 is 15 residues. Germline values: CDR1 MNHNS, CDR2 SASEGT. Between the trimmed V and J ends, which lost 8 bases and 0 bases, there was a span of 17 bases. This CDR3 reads CASPVGRPSSYEQYF. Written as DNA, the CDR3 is TGTGCCAGCCCCGTTGGGCGGCCCAGCTCCTACGAGCAGTACTTC.

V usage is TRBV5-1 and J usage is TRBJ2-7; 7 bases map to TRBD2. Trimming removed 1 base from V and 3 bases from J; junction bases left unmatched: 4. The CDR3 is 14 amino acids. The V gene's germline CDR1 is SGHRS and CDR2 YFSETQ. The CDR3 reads CASSLSGGSYEQYF. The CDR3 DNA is TGCGCCAGCAGCTTGTCCGGCGGGAGCTACGAGCAGTACTTC.

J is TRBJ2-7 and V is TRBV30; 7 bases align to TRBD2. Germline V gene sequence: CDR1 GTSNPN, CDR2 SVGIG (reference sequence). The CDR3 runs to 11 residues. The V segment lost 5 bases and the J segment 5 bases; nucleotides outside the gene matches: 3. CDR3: CAWGEGDEQYF. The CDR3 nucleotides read TGTGCCTGGGGGGAGGGCGACGAGCAGTACTTC.

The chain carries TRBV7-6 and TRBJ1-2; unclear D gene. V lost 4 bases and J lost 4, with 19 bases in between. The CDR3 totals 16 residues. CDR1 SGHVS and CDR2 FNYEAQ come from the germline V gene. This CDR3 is CASSSRDDRKTYGYTF. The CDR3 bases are TGTGCCAGCAGCTCGAGAGATGATCGAAAGACCTATGGCTACACCTTC.

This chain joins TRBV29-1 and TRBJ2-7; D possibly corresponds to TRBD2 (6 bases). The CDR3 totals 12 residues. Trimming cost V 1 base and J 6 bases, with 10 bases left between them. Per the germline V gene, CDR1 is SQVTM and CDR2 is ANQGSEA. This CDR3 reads CSVEVRGGEQYF. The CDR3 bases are TGCAGCGTTGAAGTAAGGGGAGGCGAGCAGTACTTC.

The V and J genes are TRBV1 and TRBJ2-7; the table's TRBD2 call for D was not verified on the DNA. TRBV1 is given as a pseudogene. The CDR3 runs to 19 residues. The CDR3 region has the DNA TGCACCAGCAGCCAAAGACCTCCCGGGACTAGCGGGAATGCCTACGAGCAGTACTTC. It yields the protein CTSSQRPPGTSGNAYEQYF.

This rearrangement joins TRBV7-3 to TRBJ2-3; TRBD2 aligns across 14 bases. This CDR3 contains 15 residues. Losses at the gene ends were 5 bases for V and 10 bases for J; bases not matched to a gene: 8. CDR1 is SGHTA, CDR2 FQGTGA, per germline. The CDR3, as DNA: TGTGCCAGCAGCATGGGACTAGCGGGAGTAAGAGCGCAGTATTTT. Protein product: CASSMGLAGVRAQYF. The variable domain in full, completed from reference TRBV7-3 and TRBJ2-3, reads GAGVSQTPSNKVTEKGKYVELRCDPISGHTALYWYRQSLGQGPEFLIYFQGTGAADDSGLPNDRFFAVRPEGSVSTLKIQRTERGDSAVYLCASSMGLAGVRAQYFGPGTRLTVL.

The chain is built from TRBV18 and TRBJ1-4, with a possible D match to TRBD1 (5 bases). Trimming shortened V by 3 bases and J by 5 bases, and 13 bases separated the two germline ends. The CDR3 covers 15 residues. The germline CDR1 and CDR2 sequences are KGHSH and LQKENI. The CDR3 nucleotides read TGTGCCAGCTCACCTTCAGACGGGGGAAATGAAAAACTGTTTTTT. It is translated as CASSPSDGGNEKLFF.

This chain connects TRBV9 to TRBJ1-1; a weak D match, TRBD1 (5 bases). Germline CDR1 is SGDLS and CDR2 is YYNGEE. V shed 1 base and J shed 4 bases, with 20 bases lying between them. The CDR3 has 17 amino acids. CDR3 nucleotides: TGTGCCAGCAGCGTACATGGGGGGGAACAGGTTTTCACTGAAGCTTTCTTT. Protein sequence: CASSVHGGEQVFTEAFF.

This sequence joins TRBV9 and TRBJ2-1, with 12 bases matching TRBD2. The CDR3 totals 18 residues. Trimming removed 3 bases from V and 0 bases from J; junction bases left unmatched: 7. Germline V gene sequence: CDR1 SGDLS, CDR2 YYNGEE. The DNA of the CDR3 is TGTGCCAGCAGCGCCCTAGCGGGAGGGACGAGCTCCTACAATGAGCAGTTCTTC. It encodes CASSALAGGTSSYNEQFF.

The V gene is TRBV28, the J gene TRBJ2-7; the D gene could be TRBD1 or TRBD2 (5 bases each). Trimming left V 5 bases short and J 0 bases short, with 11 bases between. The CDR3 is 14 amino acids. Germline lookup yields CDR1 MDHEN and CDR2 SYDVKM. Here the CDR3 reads CASSPLGDSYEQYF. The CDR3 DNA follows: TGTGCCAGCAGTCCCCTGGGGGACTCCTACGAGCAGTACTTC.

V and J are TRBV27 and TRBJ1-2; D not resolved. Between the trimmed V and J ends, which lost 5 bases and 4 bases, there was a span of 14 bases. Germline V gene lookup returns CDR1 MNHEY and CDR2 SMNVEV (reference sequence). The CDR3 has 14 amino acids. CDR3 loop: CASSGRGEGYGYTF. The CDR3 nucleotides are TGTGCCAGCAGTGGACGCGGGGAAGGCTATGGCTACACCTTC.